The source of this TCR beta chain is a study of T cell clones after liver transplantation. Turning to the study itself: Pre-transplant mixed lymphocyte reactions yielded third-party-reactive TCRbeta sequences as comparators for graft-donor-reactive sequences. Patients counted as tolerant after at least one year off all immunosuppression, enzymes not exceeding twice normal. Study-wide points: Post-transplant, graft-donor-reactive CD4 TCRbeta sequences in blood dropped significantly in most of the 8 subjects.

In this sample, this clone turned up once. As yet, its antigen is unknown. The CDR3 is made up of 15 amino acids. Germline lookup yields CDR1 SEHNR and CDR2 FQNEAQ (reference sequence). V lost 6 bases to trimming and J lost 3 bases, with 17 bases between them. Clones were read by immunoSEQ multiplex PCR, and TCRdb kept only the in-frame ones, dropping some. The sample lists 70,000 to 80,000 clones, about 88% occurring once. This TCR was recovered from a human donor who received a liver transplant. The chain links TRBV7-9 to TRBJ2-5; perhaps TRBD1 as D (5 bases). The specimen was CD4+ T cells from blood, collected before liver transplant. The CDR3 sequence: CASSPPATVKETQYF. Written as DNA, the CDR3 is TGTGCCAGCAGTCCTCCGGCGACAGTAAAAGAGACCCAGTACTTC.